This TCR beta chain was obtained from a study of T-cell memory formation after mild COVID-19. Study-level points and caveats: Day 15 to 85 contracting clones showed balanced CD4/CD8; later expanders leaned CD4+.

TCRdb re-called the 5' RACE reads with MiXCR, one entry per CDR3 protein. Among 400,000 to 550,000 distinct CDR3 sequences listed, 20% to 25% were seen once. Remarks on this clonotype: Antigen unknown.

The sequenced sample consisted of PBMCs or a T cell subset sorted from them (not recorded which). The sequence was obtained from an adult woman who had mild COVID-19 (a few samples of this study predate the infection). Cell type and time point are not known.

CDR3 coding DNA: TGCAGTGCTAGAGATCCCAACTCCAACAGGGCCGATGGCTACACCTTC. This encodes CSARDPNSNRADGYTF. The chain uses TRBV20-1 and TRBJ1-2; D may be TRBD1 (6 bases). The V gene lost 0 bases and the J gene lost 6 bases, with 20 bases spanning the gap. The CDR3 runs 16 residues. The germline V gene has CDR1 DFQATT and CDR2 SNEGSKA (reference sequence).